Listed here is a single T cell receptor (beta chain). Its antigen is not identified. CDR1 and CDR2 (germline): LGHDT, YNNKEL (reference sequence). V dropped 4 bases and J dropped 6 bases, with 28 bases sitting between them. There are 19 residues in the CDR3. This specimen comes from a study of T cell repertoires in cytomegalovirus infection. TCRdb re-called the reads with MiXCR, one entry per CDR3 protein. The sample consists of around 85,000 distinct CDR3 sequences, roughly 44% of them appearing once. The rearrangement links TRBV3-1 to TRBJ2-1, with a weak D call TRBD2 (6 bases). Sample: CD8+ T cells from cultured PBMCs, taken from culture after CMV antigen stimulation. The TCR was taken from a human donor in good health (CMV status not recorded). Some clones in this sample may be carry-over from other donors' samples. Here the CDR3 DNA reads TGTGCCAGCAGCCCAACCTGGACCTTGACTCTGACTAGGTCCAATGAGCAGTTCTTC. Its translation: CASSPTWTLTLTRSNEQFF.